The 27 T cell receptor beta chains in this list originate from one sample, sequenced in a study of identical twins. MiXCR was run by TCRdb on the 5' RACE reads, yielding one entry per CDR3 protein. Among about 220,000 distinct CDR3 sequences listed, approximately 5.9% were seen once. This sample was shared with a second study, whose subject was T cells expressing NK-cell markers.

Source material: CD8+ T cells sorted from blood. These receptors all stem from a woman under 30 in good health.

The CDR3 nucleotides are TGTGCCACCAGCAGGGGTCGGGACGCTTACTCTGGGGCCAACGTCCTGACTTTC. Translation: CATSRGRDAYSGANVLTF. This rearrangement joins TRBV15 to TRBJ2-6, with D perhaps given as TRBD1 or TRBD2 (5 bases each). CDR3 length: 18 residues. V dropped 3 bases and J dropped 0 bases, with 15 bases sitting between them. Per germline, CDR1 LNHNV and CDR2 YYDKDF (reference sequence).

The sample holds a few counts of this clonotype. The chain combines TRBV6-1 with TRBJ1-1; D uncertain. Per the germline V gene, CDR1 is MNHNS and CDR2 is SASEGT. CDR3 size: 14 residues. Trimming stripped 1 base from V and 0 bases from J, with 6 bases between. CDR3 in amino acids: CASSEGGLNTEAFF. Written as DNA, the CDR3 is TGTGCCAGCAGTGAAGGTGGTCTGAACACTGAAGCTTTCTTT.

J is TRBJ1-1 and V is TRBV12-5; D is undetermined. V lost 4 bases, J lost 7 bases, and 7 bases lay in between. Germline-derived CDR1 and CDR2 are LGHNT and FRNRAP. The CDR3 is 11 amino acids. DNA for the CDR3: TGTGCTAGTGGTTCGGCAGGTGAAGCTTTCTTT. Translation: CASGSAGEAFF.

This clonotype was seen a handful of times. The CDR3: CATWDGYEQYF. DNA of the CDR3: TGTGCCACCTGGGACGGTTACGAGCAGTACTTC. The genes are TRBV3-1 and TRBJ2-7; the D call may be TRBD1 or TRBD2 (5 bases each). V lost 10 bases and J 4 bases, leaving 11 bases between the germline ends. The CDR3 extends over 11 amino acids. Germline V gene data show CDR1 as LGHDT and CDR2 as YNNKEL (reference sequence).

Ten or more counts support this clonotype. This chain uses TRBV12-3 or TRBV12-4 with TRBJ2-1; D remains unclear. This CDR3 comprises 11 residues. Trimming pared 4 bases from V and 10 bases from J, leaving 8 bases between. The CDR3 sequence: CASSWHSEQFF. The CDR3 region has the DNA TGTGCCAGCAGTTGGCACTCAGAGCAGTTCTTC.

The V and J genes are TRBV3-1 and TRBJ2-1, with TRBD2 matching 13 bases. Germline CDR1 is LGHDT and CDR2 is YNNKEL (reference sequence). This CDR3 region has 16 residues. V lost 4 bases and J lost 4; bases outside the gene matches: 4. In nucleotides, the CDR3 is TGTGCCAGCAGCCTTAGGACTAGCGGGGGATACAATGAGCAGTTCTTC. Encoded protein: CASSLRTSGGYNEQFF.

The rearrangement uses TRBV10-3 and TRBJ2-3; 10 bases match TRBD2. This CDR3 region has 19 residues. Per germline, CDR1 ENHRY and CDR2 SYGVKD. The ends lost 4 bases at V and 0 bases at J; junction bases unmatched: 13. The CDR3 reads CAISGNLEAGGSSTDTQYF. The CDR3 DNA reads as TGTGCCATCAGTGGTAATTTGGAAGCGGGAGGGTCAAGCACAGATACGCAGTATTTT.

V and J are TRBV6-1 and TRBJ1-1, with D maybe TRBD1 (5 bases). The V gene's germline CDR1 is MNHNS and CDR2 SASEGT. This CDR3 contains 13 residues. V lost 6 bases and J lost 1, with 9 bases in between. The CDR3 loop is CASSHGQNTEAFF. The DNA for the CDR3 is TGTGCCAGCAGCCATGGACAGAACACTGAAGCTTTCTTT.

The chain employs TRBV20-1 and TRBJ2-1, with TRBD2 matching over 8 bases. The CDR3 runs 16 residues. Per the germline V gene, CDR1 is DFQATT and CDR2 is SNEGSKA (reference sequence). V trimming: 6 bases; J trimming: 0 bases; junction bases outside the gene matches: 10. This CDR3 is CSATGGVSSSYNEQFF. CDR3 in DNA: TGCAGTGCCACCGGGGGGGTTTCTAGCTCCTACAATGAGCAGTTCTTC.

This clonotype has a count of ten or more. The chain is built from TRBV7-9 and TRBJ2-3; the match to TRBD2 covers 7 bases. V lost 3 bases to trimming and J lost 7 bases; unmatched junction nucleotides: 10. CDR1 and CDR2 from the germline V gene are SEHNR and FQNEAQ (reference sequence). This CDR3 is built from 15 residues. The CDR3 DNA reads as TGTGCCAGCAGCTTCCCCGGGGGGAGTAATAATACGCAGTATTTT. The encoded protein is CASSFPGGSNNTQYF.

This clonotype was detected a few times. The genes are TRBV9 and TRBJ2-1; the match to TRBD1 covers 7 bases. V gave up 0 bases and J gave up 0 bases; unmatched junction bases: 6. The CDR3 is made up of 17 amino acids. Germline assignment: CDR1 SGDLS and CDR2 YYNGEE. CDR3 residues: CASSVAWGQSSYNEQFF. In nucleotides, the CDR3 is TGTGCCAGCAGCGTAGCTTGGGGACAGAGCTCCTACAATGAGCAGTTCTTC.

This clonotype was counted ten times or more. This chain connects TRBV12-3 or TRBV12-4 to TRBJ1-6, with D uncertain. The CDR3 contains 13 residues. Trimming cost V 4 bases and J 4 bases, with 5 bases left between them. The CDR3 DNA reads TGTGCCAGCAGTTCCAATTATAATTCACCCCTCCACTTT. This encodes CASSSNYNSPLHF.

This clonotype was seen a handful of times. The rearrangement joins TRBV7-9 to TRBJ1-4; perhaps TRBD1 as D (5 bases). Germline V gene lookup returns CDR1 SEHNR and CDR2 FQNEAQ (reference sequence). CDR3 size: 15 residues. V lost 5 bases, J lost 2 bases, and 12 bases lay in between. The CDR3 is CASSTGPSTNEKLFF. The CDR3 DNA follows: TGTGCCAGCAGCACAGGCCCCTCCACTAATGAAAAACTGTTTTTT.

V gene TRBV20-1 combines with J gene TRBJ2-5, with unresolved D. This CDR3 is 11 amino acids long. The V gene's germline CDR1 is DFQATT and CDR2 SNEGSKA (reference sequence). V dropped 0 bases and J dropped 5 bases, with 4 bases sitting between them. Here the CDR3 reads CSARDMETQYF. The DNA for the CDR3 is TGCAGTGCTAGAGATATGGAGACCCAGTACTTC.

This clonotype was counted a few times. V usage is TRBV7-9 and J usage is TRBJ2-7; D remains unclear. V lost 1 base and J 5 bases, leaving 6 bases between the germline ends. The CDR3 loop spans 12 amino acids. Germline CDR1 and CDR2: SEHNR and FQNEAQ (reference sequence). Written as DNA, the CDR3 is TGTGCCAGCAGCTTAGGCAGGCACGAGCAGTACTTC. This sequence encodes CASSLGRHEQYF.

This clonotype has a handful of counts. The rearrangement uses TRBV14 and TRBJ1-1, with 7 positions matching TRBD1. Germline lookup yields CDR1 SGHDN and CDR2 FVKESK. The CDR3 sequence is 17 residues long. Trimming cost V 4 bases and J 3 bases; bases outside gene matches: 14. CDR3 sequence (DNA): TGTGCCAGCAGCCTCTTAGGACAGGCTATTTGGGACACTGAAGCTTTCTTT. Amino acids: CASSLLGQAIWDTEAFF.

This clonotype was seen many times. DNA of the CDR3: TGTGCCACCAGCAGCACTAGCGGGAGCGGTAGAAAGACCCAGTACTTC. Its translation: CATSSTSGSGRKTQYF. The chain employs TRBV15 and TRBJ2-5; 11 bases align to TRBD2. V gave up 3 bases and J gave up 6 bases; unmatched junction bases: 9. The germline gives CDR1 LNHNV, CDR2 YYDKDF (reference sequence). CDR3 size: 16 residues. Full variable domain (missing parts from reference TRBV15 and TRBJ2-5): DAMVIQNPRYQVTQFGKPVTLSCSQTLNHNVMYWYQQKSSQAPKLLFHYYDKDFNNEADTPDNFQSRRPNTSFCFLDIRSPGLGDTAMYLCATSSTSGSGRKTQYFGPGTRLLVL.

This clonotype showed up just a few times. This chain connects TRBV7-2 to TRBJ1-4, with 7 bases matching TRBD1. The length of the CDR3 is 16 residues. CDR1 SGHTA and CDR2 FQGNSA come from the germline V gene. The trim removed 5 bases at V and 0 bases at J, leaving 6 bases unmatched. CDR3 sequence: CASSRTGFATNEKLFF. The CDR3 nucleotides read TGTGCCAGCAGCCGGACAGGATTTGCAACTAATGAAAAACTGTTTTTT.

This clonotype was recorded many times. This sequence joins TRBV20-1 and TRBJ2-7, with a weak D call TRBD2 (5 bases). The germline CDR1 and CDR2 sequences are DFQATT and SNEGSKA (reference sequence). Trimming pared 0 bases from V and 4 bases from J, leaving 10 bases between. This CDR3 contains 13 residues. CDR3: CSARDHGEYEQYF. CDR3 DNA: TGCAGTGCTAGAGACCACGGGGAATACGAGCAGTACTTC.

The CDR3 DNA follows: TGTGCCAGCAGTGACGCCGCGACCTGGGACACTGAAGCTTTCTTT. Amino acids: CASSDAATWDTEAFF. The chain is built from TRBV2 and TRBJ1-1; D not certain. Germline CDR1 and CDR2: SNHLY and FYNNEI. Trimming stripped 3 bases from V and 3 bases from J, with 14 bases between. This CDR3 has 15 residues.

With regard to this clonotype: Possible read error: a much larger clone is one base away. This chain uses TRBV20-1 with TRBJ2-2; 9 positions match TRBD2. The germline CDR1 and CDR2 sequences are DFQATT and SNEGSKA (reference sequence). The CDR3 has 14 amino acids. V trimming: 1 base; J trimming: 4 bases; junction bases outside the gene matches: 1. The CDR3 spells CSARGLAATGELFF. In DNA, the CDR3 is TGCAGTGCTAGAGGACTAGCGGCCACCGGGGAGCTGTTTTTT.

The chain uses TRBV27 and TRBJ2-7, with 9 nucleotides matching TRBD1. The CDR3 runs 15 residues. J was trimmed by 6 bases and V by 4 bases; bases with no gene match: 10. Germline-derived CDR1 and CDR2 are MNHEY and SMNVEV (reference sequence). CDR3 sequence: CASSSSLDRGGEQYF. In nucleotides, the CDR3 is TGTGCCAGCAGTTCCTCCCTGGACAGGGGCGGCGAGCAGTACTTC.

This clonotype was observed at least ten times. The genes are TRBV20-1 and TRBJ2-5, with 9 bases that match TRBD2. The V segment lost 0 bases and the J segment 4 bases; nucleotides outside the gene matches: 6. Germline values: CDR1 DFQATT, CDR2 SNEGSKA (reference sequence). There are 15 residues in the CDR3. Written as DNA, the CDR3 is TGCAGTGCTAGAGATGGGAGCGGGGGGATAGAGACCCAGTACTTC. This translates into CSARDGSGGIETQYF.

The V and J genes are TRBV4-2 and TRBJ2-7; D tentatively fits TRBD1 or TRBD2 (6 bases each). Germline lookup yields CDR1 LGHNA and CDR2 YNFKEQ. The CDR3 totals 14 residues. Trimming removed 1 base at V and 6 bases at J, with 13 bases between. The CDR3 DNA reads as TGTGCCAGCAGCCAAGGGGGGGCTCGGGGCGAGCAGTACTTC. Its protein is CASSQGGARGEQYF.

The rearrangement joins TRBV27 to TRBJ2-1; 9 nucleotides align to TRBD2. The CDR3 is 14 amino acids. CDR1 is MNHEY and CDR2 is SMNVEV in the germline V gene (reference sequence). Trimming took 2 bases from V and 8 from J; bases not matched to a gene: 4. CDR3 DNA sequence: TGTGCCAGCAGTTTAGCGGGAGGGGGCTATGAGCAGTTCTTC. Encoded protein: CASSLAGGGYEQFF.

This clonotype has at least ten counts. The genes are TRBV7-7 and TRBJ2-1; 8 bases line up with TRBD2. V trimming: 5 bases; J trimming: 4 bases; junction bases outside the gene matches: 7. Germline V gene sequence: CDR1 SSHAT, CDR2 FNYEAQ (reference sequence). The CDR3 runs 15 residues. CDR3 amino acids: CASSPGTSNYNEQFF. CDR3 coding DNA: TGTGCCAGCAGCCCCGGGACTAGTAATTACAATGAGCAGTTCTTC.

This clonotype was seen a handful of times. CDR3 nucleotides: TGTGCCAGCAGCCCATTCGCGGAGGAGTACTACGAGCAGTACTTC. As protein: CASSPFAEEYYEQYF. The chain couples TRBV5-6 to TRBJ2-7; TRBD2 is a possible D gene (5 bases). Germline V gives CDR1 SGHDT, CDR2 YYEEEE. V lost 4 bases to trimming and J lost 3 bases, with 17 bases between them. CDR3 length: 15 residues. The whole variable domain, filled in from reference TRBV5-6 and TRBJ2-7, reads DAGVTQSPTHLIKTRGQQVTLRCSPKSGHDTVSWYQQALGQGPQFIFQYYEEEERQRGNFPDRFSGHQFPNYSSELNVNALLLGDSALYLCASSPFAEEYYEQYFGPGTRLTVT.